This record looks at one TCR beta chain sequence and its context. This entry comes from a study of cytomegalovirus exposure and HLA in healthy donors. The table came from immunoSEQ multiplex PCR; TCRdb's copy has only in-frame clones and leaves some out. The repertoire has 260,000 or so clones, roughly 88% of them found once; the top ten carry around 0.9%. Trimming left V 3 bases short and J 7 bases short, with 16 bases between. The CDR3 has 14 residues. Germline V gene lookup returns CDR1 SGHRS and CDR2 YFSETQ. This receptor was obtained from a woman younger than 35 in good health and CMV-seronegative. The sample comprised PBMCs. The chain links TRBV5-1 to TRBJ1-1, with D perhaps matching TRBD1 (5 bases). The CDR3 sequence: CASSSGTLKGEAFF. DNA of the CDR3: TGCGCCAGCAGCTCCGGGACTCTTAAGGGTGAAGCTTTCTTT.